This T cell receptor (beta chain) stems from a study of blood T cell repertoires in COVID-19. Trimming stripped 5 bases from V and 0 bases from J, with 11 bases between. CDR3 length: 15 amino acids. The germline gives CDR1 LNHDA, CDR2 SQIVND (reference sequence). Clones were sequenced by immunoSEQ multiplex PCR, and TCRdb holds only the in-frame ones, with some missing. The data show about 200,000 clones, almost 90% seen once. This chain uses TRBV19 with TRBJ2-1; D gene unclear. The sequenced sample was peripheral blood. This clonotype originated in a young man with active or convalescent COVID-19. The CDR3 DNA follows: TGTGCCAGTAGTCCATCCTTCAGCTCCTACAATGAGCAGTTCTTC. This gives the protein CASSPSFSSYNEQFF.